This entry concerns a single T cell receptor beta chain. In this sample, this clone turned up many times. Which antigen it targets is not known. Within one base of it there is no much larger clone, and no base qualities were kept. At diagnosis, peripheral blood, uninvolved tumor-adjacent lung and tumor were collected and stored as a combination of fresh-frozen and FFPE material. For TCR repertoire profiling, the blood samples were analyzed as peripheral blood mononuclear cells. This specimen belongs to a study of T cells in localized non-small cell lung cancer (dated by TCRdb to about 2020). In terms of the full investigation: The study analyzed T cell repertoires of approximately 240 early-stage NSCLC patients, comparing tumors and uninvolved tumor-adjacent lungs. All 240 or so NSCLC patients in the cohort were treatment-naive and had localized lung tumors that were resected. NSCLC patients had a mean age of approximately 66 years, and about 140 were male and more than 90 female. Study-wide findings and limitations: The highest T cell clonality was observed in uninvolved tumor-adjacent lung, where clonality exceeded that of tumor, suggesting that antigenic responses were more focused in uninvolved tumor-adjacent lung. A median of roughly 60 of the top 100 tumor clones were detected in paired uninvolved adjacent lung, and 28 of these tumor clones were also found among the top 100 clones of the paired uninvolved adjacent lung. Higher T cell density in blood was associated with longer overall survival, whereas higher clonality in adjacent lung was associated with shorter survival. Since the design was exploratory, TCR variables were selected using unadjusted p-values with no false-discovery rate correction. Because multi-region tumor sequencing was not done, intratumor heterogeneity could not be ruled out.

From its cysteine to its phenylalanine, the CDR3 spans 13 amino acids. Only CDR3 DNA remains: 39 bases, in frame from the first base. CDR1 and CDR2, per the germline V gene (reference sequence), are SEHNR and FQNEAQ. V loses 2 bases, J loses 0 bases, and the germline ends lie 2 bases apart. The immunoSEQ Assay was used to sequence TCR beta CDR3 regions from DNA. Turning to the authors' computational methods: T cell density was computed as TCR beta template counts normalized to usable DNA estimated by amplifying housekeeping genes. Richness was estimated with the preseqR package, extrapolating to 400,000 templates for PBMC samples and 120,000 templates for tissue samples. Clonality was taken to be one minus Pielou's evenness. Differential abundance testing on productive amino-acid clonotypes, with a minimum total count of 5 and an alpha of 0.1, was used to identify tissue-enriched TCRs. The Jaccard Index and the Morisita Overlap Index were used to quantify repertoire overlap between compartments. GLIPH grouped TCR beta CDR3s together with public tetramer-defined viral CDR3s, and a viral motif had to include at least three viral sequences and show V-gene enrichment. Imported from immuneACCESS, the table was reduced by TCRdb to in-frame sequences with V and J called. These copies leave out some clones; in studies compared against another copy, an unresolved V gene accounts for under half, and the cause of the remainder is not known. That table furnishes V, J and clone size, whereas the DNA furnished D and trimming. The sample table contains 100,000 to 150,000 clones; only one count was recorded for 89% of them. Over 1.5% of the sample rests with the top ten.

The chain joins TRBV7-9 to TRBJ1-5; too little of a D gene remains to name it. This receptor was identified in a female donor older than 55 with stage I lung adenocarcinoma. This specimen was peripheral blood, taken before any cancer treatment. The sequenced DNA: TGTGCCAGCAGCTTAACTAGCAATCAGCCCCAGCATTTT. Its product reads: CASSLTSNQPQHF.